The next 32 T cell receptor beta chains were all read from a single sample in a study of T cell clonotyping in hematopoietic cell transplantation. Method: immunoSEQ multiplex PCR; TCRdb's copy keeps in-frame clones and lacks some. The sample consists of 16,000 or so clones, roughly 58% of them appearing once. Sequences were derived from PBMCs, sampled 30 days after allogeneic stem cell transplant. The receptors were gathered from a male patient between 45 and 60 years old who had an allogeneic stem cell transplant from an unrelated donor, so T cells may come from the graft donor. Some clones in this sample may be carry-over from other donors' samples.

V gene TRBV30 combines with J gene TRBJ2-2, with 7 nucleotides matching TRBD2. V shed 5 bases, J shed 2 bases, and the junction held 2 bases outside the gene matches. The CDR3 is made up of 13 amino acids. In germline, CDR1 is GTSNPN, CDR2 SVGIG (reference sequence). CDR3 sequence (DNA): TGTGCCTGGCGGGACTACAACACCGGGGAGCTGTTTTTT. It encodes CAWRDYNTGELFF.

The genes are TRBV5-1 and TRBJ1-2; a weak D match, TRBD1 (5 bases). V lost 1 base, J lost 8 bases, and 9 bases lay in between. The V gene's germline CDR1 is SGHRS and CDR2 YFSETQ. The CDR3 runs to 12 residues. DNA for the CDR3: TGCGCCAGCAGCTTGTTGGGGGACGGCTACACCTTC. Translated: CASSLLGDGYTF. Drawing the rest from reference TRBV5-1 and TRBJ1-2, the complete variable domain is KAGVTQTPRYLIKTRGQQVTLSCSPISGHRSVSWYQQTPGQGLQFLFEYFSETQRNKGNFPGRFSGRQFSNSRSEMNVSTLELGDSALYLCASSLLGDGYTFGSGTRLTVV.

This sequence joins TRBV4-2 and TRBJ1-4, with TRBD1 matching 8 bases. The V gene's germline CDR1 is LGHNA and CDR2 YNFKEQ. V was pared by 2 bases and J by 8 bases, with 10 bases of the junction left unmatched. This CDR3 comprises 16 residues. CDR3 sequence reads: CASSQRAGTGSEKLFF. The CDR3 DNA follows: TGTGCCAGCAGCCAACGGGCCGGGACAGGATCCGAAAAACTGTTTTTT.

The chain carries TRBV25-1 and TRBJ2-7; possibly TRBD1 or TRBD2 for D (6 bases each). Trimming pared 5 bases from V and 2 bases from J, leaving 25 bases between. The CDR3 has 18 amino acids. Germline V lookup: CDR1 MGHDK, CDR2 SYGVNS. CDR3 loop: CASSSLGGKTGNPYEQYF. The CDR3 bases are TGTGCCAGCAGTTCATTAGGAGGGAAAACAGGGAATCCCTACGAGCAGTACTTC.

The chain combines TRBV11-2 with TRBJ2-7; D ambiguous. V dropped 1 base and J dropped 3 bases, with 13 bases sitting between them. Germline CDR1 reads SGHAT; CDR2 reads FQNNGV. The CDR3 length is 15 residues. This CDR3 is CASSLGSGGYYEQYF. CDR3 DNA: TGTGCCAGCAGCTTAGGTTCTGGCGGTTACTACGAGCAGTACTTC.

V usage is TRBV29-1 and J usage is TRBJ2-5, with 7 bases fitting TRBD2. Per the germline V gene, CDR1 is SQVTM and CDR2 is ANQGSEA. J was trimmed by 4 bases and V by 4 bases; bases with no gene match: 6. There are 13 residues in the CDR3. The CDR3 loop reads CSVVGGVGETQYF. In DNA form, the CDR3 reads TGCAGCGTTGTGGGAGGGGTTGGAGAGACCCAGTACTTC.

V gene TRBV9 combines with J gene TRBJ2-5, with D possibly matching TRBD2 (6 bases). Matching the DNA end better, TRBJ2-7 makes the J call doubtful. Germline CDR1 and CDR2: SGDLS and YYNGEE. The CDR3 runs to 13 residues. Here the CDR3 DNA reads TGTGCCAGCAGCGTCGGAGGGGCTCACGAGCAGTACTTC. Its protein product is CASSVGGAHEQYF.

This clone has just a few counts. This chain links TRBV19 with TRBJ1-5; 7 positions agree with TRBD1. The CDR3 loop spans 20 amino acids. Germline values: CDR1 LNHDA, CDR2 SQIVND (reference sequence). J gave up 11 bases and V 5 bases, and 30 bases lay outside the gene matches. The CDR3: CASSEEPGQLSRGPKLAQHF. The CDR3 coding sequence is TGTGCCAGTAGTGAGGAACCGGGACAGCTCTCGCGCGGTCCCAAATTAGCCCAGCATTTT. Full variable domain (rest looked up from reference TRBV19 and TRBJ1-5): DGGITQSPKYLFRKEGQNVTLSCEQNLNHDAMYWYRQDPGQGLRLIYYSQIVNDFQKGDIAEGYSVSREKKESFPLTVTSAQKNPTAFYLCASSEEPGQLSRGPKLAQHFGDGTRLSIL.

The chain employs TRBV6-6 and TRBJ2-7; the D is unclear. This CDR3 comprises 12 residues. The germline V gene has CDR1 MNHNY and CDR2 SVGAGI (reference sequence). V gave up 0 bases and J gave up 6 bases, with 6 bases separating them. The CDR3 here is CASSYSPVEQYF. The CDR3 nucleotides are TGTGCCAGCAGTTACTCCCCGGTCGAGCAGTACTTC.

The V and J genes are TRBV28 and TRBJ1-5; possible D gene TRBD1, 5 bases. Trimming pared 5 bases from V and 7 bases from J, leaving 18 bases between. Germline V gene sequence: CDR1 MDHEN, CDR2 SYDVKM. This CDR3 is built from 15 residues. The CDR3 sequence: CASSRLVGGGQPQHF. In DNA form, the CDR3 reads TGTGCCAGCAGTCGATTGGTCGGGGGGGGACAGCCCCAGCATTTT.

This clone showed up just once. The chain combines TRBV2 with TRBJ2-7, with D uncertain. The CDR3 loop spans 13 amino acids. V was trimmed by 3 bases and J by 3 bases, leaving 9 bases between them. Per germline, CDR1 SNHLY and CDR2 FYNNEI. CDR3 region: CASSEMSYYEQYF. The CDR3, as DNA: TGTGCCAGCAGTGAGATGAGTTACTACGAGCAGTACTTC.

This chain connects TRBV5-1 to TRBJ2-2, with 9 bases lining up with TRBD1. Trimming at V came to 4 bases and at J to 6 bases, leaving 7 bases not matched to a gene. The CDR3 spans 15 residues. CDR1 is SGHRS and CDR2 is YFSETQ in the germline V gene. The CDR3, as DNA: TGCGCCAGCAGCCCCGGACAGGGGATGGCCGGGGAGCTGTTTTTT. Translating gives CASSPGQGMAGELFF.

CDR3 sequence reads: CSVEGTGELFF. The CDR3 DNA reads as TGCAGCGTTGAAGGGACCGGGGAGCTGTTTTTT. The V gene is TRBV29-1, the J gene TRBJ2-2; D call uncertain. The germline V gene has CDR1 SQVTM and CDR2 ANQGSEA. The germline V and J ends were trimmed by 1 base and 5 bases, with 2 bases remaining between them. The CDR3 has 11 residues.

The chain couples TRBV20-1 to TRBJ1-2, with unresolved D. Germline V gene data show CDR1 as DFQATT and CDR2 as SNEGSKA (reference sequence). There are 11 residues in the CDR3. V lost 6 bases, J lost 6 bases, and 11 bases lay in between. CDR3 nucleotides: TGCAGTGCGAATAGGAAGAATGGCTACACCTTC. This gives the protein CSANRKNGYTF.

This clone was detected a few times. The chain is built from TRBV7-2 and TRBJ1-2; TRBD1 is a possible D gene (6 bases). V lost 1 base and J lost 5, with 14 bases in between. The length of the CDR3 is 15 residues. Germline assignment: CDR1 SGHTA and CDR2 FQGNSA. The chain's CDR3 is CASSLGGDIRYGYTF. The CDR3 DNA reads TGTGCCAGCAGCTTAGGAGGGGACATTCGATATGGCTACACCTTC.

Points on this clone: At one boundary the junction diverges from the germline segment, which might be a read error. The rearrangement links TRBV6-5 to TRBJ1-5, with 7 bases aligning to TRBD1. The germline V gene encodes CDR1 MNHEY and CDR2 SVGAGI. The CDR3 covers 13 residues. CDR3 nucleotides: TGTGCCAGCAAGAGGGACAGCAATCGGCCCCAGCATTTT. Protein product: CASKRDSNRPQHF.

V gene TRBV5-4 combines with J gene TRBJ2-7; D may be TRBD1 (5 bases). Germline values: CDR1 SGHNT, CDR2 YYREEE (reference sequence). V was pared by 2 bases and J by 5 bases, with 11 bases between. The CDR3 covers 13 residues. CDR3 bases: TGTGCCAGCAGCTTCGACAGTATTGACGAGCAGTACTTC. Its protein is CASSFDSIDEQYF.

The gene calls are TRBV28 and TRBJ1-5; D remains ambiguous. CDR3 length equals 12 residues. Germline V gene data show CDR1 as MDHEN and CDR2 as SYDVKM. V dropped 5 bases and J dropped 6 bases, with 8 bases sitting between them. The CDR3 loop is CASSVGSQPQHF. CDR3 DNA sequence: TGTGCCAGCAGTGTCGGGTCTCAGCCCCAGCATTTT.

The rearrangement links TRBV4-2 to TRBJ2-7; 7 nucleotides agree with TRBD2. This CDR3 comprises 15 residues. The germline CDR1 and CDR2 sequences are LGHNA and YNFKEQ. V dropped 0 bases and J dropped 4; count of bases not matched to a gene: 6. The CDR3 loop reads CASSQDGRDNYEQYF. The CDR3 bases are TGTGCCAGCAGCCAAGATGGGAGGGATAATTACGAGCAGTACTTC.

The table lists this clone with a few counts. This chain links TRBV6-1 with TRBJ1-2; D is unresolved. This CDR3 spans 14 amino acids. V was pared by 0 bases and J by 6 bases, with 11 bases between. In germline, CDR1 is MNHNS, CDR2 SASEGT. The CDR3 protein is CASSEARMRDGYTF. CDR3 in DNA: TGTGCCAGCAGTGAAGCCCGGATGCGAGATGGCTACACCTTC.

The V call is TRBV7-8, the J call TRBJ1-6; D not resolved. V was shortened by 3 bases and J by 4 bases, with 10 bases between the two germline ends. Germline values: CDR1 SGHVS, CDR2 FQNEAQ. CDR3 length: 15 residues. In DNA, the CDR3 is TGTGCCAGCAGCTTTGTCCGGAGTTATAATTCACCCCTCCACTTT. It is translated as CASSFVRSYNSPLHF.

The chain joins TRBV25-1 to TRBJ1-1; the D is unclear. This CDR3 comprises 14 residues. Germline V gene sequence: CDR1 MGHDK, CDR2 SYGVNS. Trimming took off 5 bases at V and 3 bases at J, with 13 bases between the two ends. The CDR3 bases are TGTGCCAGCAGTACAGACGGATGGGACACTGAAGCTTTCTTT. Its protein product is CASSTDGWDTEAFF.

This clone was seen more than once but under ten times. The rearrangement uses TRBV7-3 and TRBJ2-6; a possible D gene is TRBD1 (5 bases). Germline loops: CDR1 SGHTA, CDR2 FQGTGA. The CDR3 has 15 residues. The germline V and J ends were trimmed by 3 bases and 3 bases, with 9 bases remaining between them. The CDR3 DNA follows: TGTGCCAGCAGCTTGACAGCCCTTGGGGCCAACGTCCTGACTTTC. Protein sequence: CASSLTALGANVLTF.

V is TRBV7-2 and J is TRBJ1-2, with D unclear. The length of the CDR3 is 15 residues. Germline values: CDR1 SGHTA, CDR2 FQGNSA. Trimming left V 8 bases short and J 2 bases short, with 18 bases between. The CDR3 sequence: CASGEGLGSNYGYTF. The CDR3 DNA follows: TGTGCCAGCGGGGAGGGTCTCGGGAGCAACTATGGCTACACCTTC.

The rearrangement uses TRBV6-5 and TRBJ1-5; tentatively, D is TRBD1 (6 bases). V was clipped by 2 bases and J by 6 bases, with 14 bases between them. Germline-derived CDR1 and CDR2 are MNHEY and SVGAGI. CDR3 length equals 15 residues. The CDR3 sequence: CASSYTQGRGQPQHF. CDR3 in DNA: TGTGCCAGCAGTTACACACAGGGTAGGGGTCAGCCCCAGCATTTT.

This clone was counted between two and nine times. J is TRBJ1-1 and V is TRBV7-9, with a possible D match to TRBD1 (5 bases). Trimming pared 1 base from V and 6 bases from J, leaving 12 bases between. CDR1 SEHNR and CDR2 FQNEAQ come from the germline V gene (reference sequence). The CDR3 consists of 14 residues. The CDR3 DNA follows: TGTGCCAGCAGCTTAGTCTTAGTAGGGGCTGAAGCTTTCTTT. Residues: CASSLVLVGAEAFF.

The chain combines TRBV5-6 with TRBJ1-2; D might be TRBD1 (6 bases). CDR1 SGHDT and CDR2 YYEEEE come from the germline V gene. CDR3 length: 19 residues. V shed 4 bases and J shed 1 base, with 26 bases lying between them. The CDR3 here is CASSGAKTGQYGFNYGYTF. The CDR3 DNA follows: TGTGCCAGCAGCGGCGCGAAGACCGGACAGTACGGATTTAACTATGGCTACACCTTC. Full variable domain (missing parts from reference TRBV5-6 and TRBJ1-2): DAGVTQSPTHLIKTRGQQVTLRCSPKSGHDTVSWYQQALGQGPQFIFQYYEEEERQRGNFPDRFSGHQFPNYSSELNVNALLLGDSALYLCASSGAKTGQYGFNYGYTFGSGTRLTVV.

The V and J genes are TRBV6-5 and TRBJ1-6; the D is unclear. CDR3 length: 14 residues. V lost 0 bases to trimming and J lost 9 bases, with 9 bases between them. The germline V gene has CDR1 MNHEY and CDR2 SVGAGI. CDR3 protein: CASSYSNQPSPLHF. CDR3 sequence (DNA): TGTGCCAGCAGTTACTCGAATCAGCCTTCACCCCTCCACTTT.

This clone appeared a few times. The V gene is TRBV6-5, the J gene TRBJ2-6; 7 bases are shared with TRBD1. The V gene's germline CDR1 is MNHEY and CDR2 SVGAGI. The CDR3 covers 16 residues. V shed 1 base and J 1 base; nucleotides not matched to a gene: 1. The CDR3, as DNA: TGTGCCAGCAGTTACTTGACAGGGTCTGGGGCCAACGTCCTGACTTTC. This gives the protein CASSYLTGSGANVLTF.

The V gene is TRBV27, the J gene TRBJ1-2; D remains ambiguous. In germline, CDR1 is MNHEY, CDR2 SMNVEV (reference sequence). The length of the CDR3 is 18 residues. Trimming stripped 0 bases from V and 2 bases from J, with 19 bases between. The CDR3 spells CASSLSGALKSPNYGYTF. The CDR3 nucleotides are TGTGCCAGCAGTTTATCAGGCGCCCTGAAGAGCCCGAACTATGGCTACACCTTC.

The rearrangement uses TRBV28 and TRBJ1-1; perhaps TRBD1 as D (6 bases). The CDR3 is 14 residues long. Trimming shortened V by 6 bases and J by 1 base, and 12 bases separated the two germline ends. Germline CDR1 and CDR2: MDHEN and SYDVKM. CDR3 nucleotides: TGTGCCAGCAGACCGGGACATTGGAACACTGAAGCTTTCTTT. Its translation is CASRPGHWNTEAFF.

The chain combines TRBV5-6 with TRBJ2-2; TRBD2 matches at 7 bases. CDR3 length: 15 amino acids. V lost 5 bases and J lost 4; bases outside the gene matches: 8. Germline V gene lookup returns CDR1 SGHDT and CDR2 YYEEEE. DNA of the CDR3: TGTGCCAGCAGGGAAAGCGGGATTCCCACCGGGGAGCTGTTTTTT. Translation: CASRESGIPTGELFF.